This TCR beta chain was identified during a study of shared clonotypes between healthy human individuals. Study observations and caveats: Owing to a small donor count, the genetic and exposure-history diversity represented was limited. Compared with clonotypes that all four donors shared, non-shared clonotypes had lower generation probabilities.

Produced via immunoSEQ multiplex PCR; TCRdb's table is partial and in-frame only. Seen here are roughly 1,000,000 clones, about four fifths observed once, and the top ten hold 0.55% to 0.7%. Germline lookup yields CDR1 KGHSH and CDR2 LQKENI. Trimming removed 6 bases from V and 4 bases from J; junction bases left unmatched: 6. The CDR3 is made up of 15 amino acids. In its sample, this clone was seen once. Its antigen is not known. Nashville, Tennessee was home to all donors, each a Caucasian adult. Subsets obtained from CD4+ cells comprised CD45RA+ naive and CD45RA-negative memory cells. The sample comprised memory CD4+ T cells from PBMCs. Subset of the sample: CD45RA-negative fraction. This chain connects TRBV18 to TRBJ2-7; 13 bases are shared with TRBD2. The sequence derives from a man between 18 and 29 years old in good health. Some clones in this sample may be carry-over from other donors' samples. The CDR3 DNA reads TGTGCCAGCTCCCCGGGACTAGCGGGAATATACGAGCAGTACTTC. Protein: CASSPGLAGIYEQYF.